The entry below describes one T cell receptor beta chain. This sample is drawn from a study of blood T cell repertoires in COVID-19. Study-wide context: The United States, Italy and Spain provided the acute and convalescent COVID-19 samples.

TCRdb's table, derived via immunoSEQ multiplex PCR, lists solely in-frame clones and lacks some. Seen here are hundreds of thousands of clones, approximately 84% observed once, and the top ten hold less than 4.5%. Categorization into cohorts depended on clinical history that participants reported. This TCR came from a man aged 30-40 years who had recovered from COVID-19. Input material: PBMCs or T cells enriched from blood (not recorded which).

The chain's CDR3 is CASSFPGTGWGTEAFF. CDR3 nucleotide sequence: TGTGCCAGCAGCTTCCCCGGGACAGGGTGGGGCACTGAAGCTTTCTTT. The chain uses TRBV11-2 and TRBJ1-1; 9 positions agree with TRBD1. Germline V gene data show CDR1 as SGHAT and CDR2 as FQNNGV. The CDR3 spans 16 residues. With 3 bases clipped from V and 4 bases from J, the junction kept 9 bases outside the gene matches.